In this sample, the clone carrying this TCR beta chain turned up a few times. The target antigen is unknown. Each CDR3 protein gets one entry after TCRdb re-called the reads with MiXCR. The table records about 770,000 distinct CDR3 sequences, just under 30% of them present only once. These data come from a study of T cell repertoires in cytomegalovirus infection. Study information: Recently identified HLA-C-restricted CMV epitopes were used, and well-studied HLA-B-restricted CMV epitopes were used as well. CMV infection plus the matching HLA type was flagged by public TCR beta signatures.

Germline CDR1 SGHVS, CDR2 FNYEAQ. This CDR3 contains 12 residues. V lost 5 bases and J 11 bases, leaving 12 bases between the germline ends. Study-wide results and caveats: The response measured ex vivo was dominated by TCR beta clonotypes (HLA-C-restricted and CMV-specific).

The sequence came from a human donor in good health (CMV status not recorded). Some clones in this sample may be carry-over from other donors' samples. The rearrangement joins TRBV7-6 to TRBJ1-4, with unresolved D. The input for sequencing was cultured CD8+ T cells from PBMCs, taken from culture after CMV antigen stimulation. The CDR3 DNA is TGTGCCAGCAGCGGTCACATGGGCAAACTGTTTTTT. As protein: CASSGHMGKLFF.